The T cell receptor beta chain under discussion was sequenced for a study of PD-L1 blockade in urothelial cancer (dated by TCRdb to the late 2010s). Some background on the complete study: Therapy was started at some point between 2014 and 2016 for all patients, and atezolizumab 1,200 mg was administered intravenously every 3 weeks. Blood samples were analyzed at 3 weeks after treatment start (second dose) and at 6 weeks after treatment start. Durable clinical benefit was achieved by nine patients and was not achieved by 20 patients. Durable clinical benefit was defined as a progression-free survival longer than 6 months, and TCR features were additionally tested against progression-free survival and overall survival. In the same patients, pretreatment tumors underwent whole exome sequencing and RNA sequencing in addition to TCR sequencing. Pretreatment tumor samples, along with matched peripheral blood collected serially before and after atezolizumab treatment, underwent TCR sequencing. A median of around 150,000 T cells and tens of thousands of unique TCRs was obtained from blood samples, and a median clonality of around 0.08 was observed. An ECOG performance status of 0 or 1 was recorded for the patients, and 0 to 3 prior chemotherapy regimens had been received by the patients. About nine tenths of the roughly 29 patients were identified as males with urothelial cancer of bladder origin, and a prior smoking history was reported by 18 of 29 patients. Pretreatment blood TCR-seq was available for around 29 patients, at least one posttreatment blood collection was obtained for about 25 patients, and tumor TCR-seq was available for about 25 patients. Somatic, immune and clinical correlates of response to PD-L1 blockade with atezolizumab in urothelial cancer were the focus of an exploratory multi-omic analysis.

Only a few counts were recorded for this clone. Its antigen specificity is not known. One base away there is no much larger clone; base qualities are not given. The junction shows trimming of 1 base on V and 6 bases on J, plus 16 bases between the germline ends. CDR1 MDHEN and CDR2 SYDVKM are derived from the germline V gene. The CDR3 contains 17 residues, cysteine and phenylalanine counted. The only DNA kept is the CDR3, 51 bases in frame from the first base. The time point label for this specimen denotes: peripheral blood 6 weeks after treatment start. The cohort comprised fewer than 35 patients with locally advanced or metastatic urothelial carcinoma treated at Memorial Sloan Kettering on a trial protocol. Peripheral blood mononuclear cells were collected pretreatment and during treatment, with between 1 and 8 total time points obtained per patient. The Qiagen DNeasy Blood extraction kit was used to purify genomic DNA from total PBMCs and tumor samples. Collected pretreatment and during treatment, PBMCs were isolated and stored as previously described.

Synthetic TCR analog templates were spiked into each PCR so that absolute template abundance could be estimated from read counts. Using the immunoSEQ assay, TCRbeta CDR3 regions were amplified from genomic DNA with bias-controlled V and J gene primers. Rearranged TCRbeta segments were sequenced at approximately 20X coverage. Per the original workflow: Sequencing errors were corrected by clustering, and CDR3s were annotated against IMGT so that V, D and J genes could be assigned. Only productive TCRbeta rearrangements were used in downstream analyses, excluding out-of-frame or stop-codon sequences. Clonality was computed as one minus Shannon entropy normalized by the log of the number of unique productive sequences. Clones differing between time points or between blood and tumor were identified by Fisher's exact test with Benjamini-Hochberg correction at adjusted p below 0.01. The table was pulled from immuneACCESS by TCRdb, which kept in-frame rearrangements only. Such tables lose some clones; where checked, under half of the loss comes from unresolved V genes, and the rest has no known cause. The D gene and trimming were derived from the DNA, and the V and J assignments and clone size from that table. For this sample there are some 19,000 clones; approximately 82% appear just once. The ten largest clones represent 1.5% to 2% of the sample.

Points the paper makes about the study in general: Greater expansion of tumor-associated TCR clones in peripheral blood 3 weeks after the start of treatment was observed in patients with durable benefit (n of about 24, p = 0.022). A pretreatment peripheral blood TCR clonality below the median was linked to improved progression-free and overall survival. Because the sample size was small (n ≈ 28) and many of the analyses were exploratory, the results are meant to be hypothesis-generating.

The specimen was PBMCs, collected around atezolizumab (anti-PD-L1) treatment. The origin of this receptor is a man aged 45-65 years with urothelial cancer. The sequence links TRBV28 to TRBJ1-6; the D gene cannot be named for sure. The CDR3 region has the sequence CASSLFSLSLPNSPLHF. The sequenced DNA: TGTGCCAGCAGTTTATTCTCACTAAGTTTACCTAATTCACCCCTCCACTTT. Reference TRBV28 and TRBJ1-6 genes cover what lies past the CDR3, so the full variable domain is DVKVTQSSRYLVKRTGEKVFLECVQDMDHENMFWYRQDPGLGLRLIYFSYDVKMKEKGDIPEGYSVSREKKERFSLILESASTNQTSMYLCASSLFSLSLPNSPLHFGNGTRLTVT.